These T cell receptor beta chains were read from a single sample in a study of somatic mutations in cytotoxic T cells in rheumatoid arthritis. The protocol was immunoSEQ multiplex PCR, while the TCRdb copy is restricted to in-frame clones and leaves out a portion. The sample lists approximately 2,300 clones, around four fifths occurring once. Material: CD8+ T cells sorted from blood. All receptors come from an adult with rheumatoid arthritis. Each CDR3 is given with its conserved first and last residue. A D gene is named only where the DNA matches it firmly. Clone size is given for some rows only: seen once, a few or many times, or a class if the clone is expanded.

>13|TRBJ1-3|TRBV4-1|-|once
CASSHESGNTIYF
TGCGCCAGCAGCCATGAATCCGGAAACACCATATATTTT
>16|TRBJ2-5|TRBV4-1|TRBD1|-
CASSRPTGGRQETQYF
TGCGCCAGCAGCCGACCTACAGGGGGCAGGCAAGAGACCCAGTACTTC
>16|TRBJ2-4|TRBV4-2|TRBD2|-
CASSQDWEGAKNIQYF
TGTGCCAGCAGCCAAGATTGGGAGGGAGCCAAAAACATTCAGTACTTC
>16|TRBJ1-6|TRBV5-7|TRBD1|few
CASSLRGQGVRSPLHF
TGTGCCAGCAGCTTGAGGGGACAGGGGGTGAGATCACCCCTCCACTTT
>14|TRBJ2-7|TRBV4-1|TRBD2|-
CASSQRRGGLEQYF
TGCGCCAGCAGCCAAAGGCGGGGGGGCCTCGAGCAGTACTTC
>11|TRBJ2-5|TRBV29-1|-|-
CSVARRETQYF
TGCAGCGTTGCGAGAAGGGAGACCCAGTACTTC
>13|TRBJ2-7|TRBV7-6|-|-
CASRPGLSYEQYF
TGTGCCAGCAGACCAGGGCTCAGCTACGAGCAGTACTTC
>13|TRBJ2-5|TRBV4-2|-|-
CASSQGRGETQYF
TGTGCCAGCAGCCAAGGAAGGGGTGAGACCCAGTACTTC
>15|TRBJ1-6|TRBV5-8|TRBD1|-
CASSPGTAYNSPLHF
TGTGCCAGCAGCCCCGGGACAGCTTATAATTCACCCCTCCACTTT
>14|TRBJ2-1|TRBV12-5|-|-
CASGFSPGGNEQFF
TGTGCTAGTGGTTTTTCCCCAGGAGGGAATGAGCAGTTCTTC
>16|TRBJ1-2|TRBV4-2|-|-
CASSLKLGPAAYGYTF
TGTGCCAGCAGCCTAAAGCTAGGGCCAGCCGCCTATGGCTACACCTTC
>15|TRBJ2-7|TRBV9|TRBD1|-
CASSGPGQGFHEQYF
TGTGCCAGCAGCGGACCGGGACAGGGTTTTCACGAGCAGTACTTC
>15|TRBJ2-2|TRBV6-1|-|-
CASSTPSGVHGELFF
TGTGCCAGCAGTACCCCCTCGGGCGTTCACGGGGAGCTGTTTTTT
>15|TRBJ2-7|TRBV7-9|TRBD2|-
CASSPQTSSGYEQYF
TGTGCCAGCAGTCCACAGACTAGCTCGGGTTACGAGCAGTACTTC
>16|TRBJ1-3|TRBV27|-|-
CASSPRTTGSGNTIYF
TGTGCCAGCAGTCCACGCACCACAGGGTCTGGAAACACCATATATTTT
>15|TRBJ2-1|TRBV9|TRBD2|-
CASSVEAGGLGEQFF
TGTGCCAGCAGCGTAGAGGCGGGGGGGCTAGGAGAGCAGTTCTTC
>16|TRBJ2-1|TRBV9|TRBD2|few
CASSVDSGGYRNEQFF
TGTGCCAGCAGCGTAGATAGCGGGGGGTATCGCAATGAGCAGTTCTTC
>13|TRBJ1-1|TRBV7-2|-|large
CASSLTGTGEAFF
TGTGCCAGCAGCTTAACCGGGACGGGAGAAGCTTTCTTT
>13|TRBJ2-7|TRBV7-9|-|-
CASSDGPSYEQYF
TGTGCCAGCAGCGACGGGCCCTCCTACGAGCAGTACTTC
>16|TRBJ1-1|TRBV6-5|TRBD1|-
CASSFDRENRDTEAFF
TGTGCCAGCAGTTTTGACAGGGAGAACAGGGACACTGAAGCTTTCTTT
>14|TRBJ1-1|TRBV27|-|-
CASRLGRYDTEAFF
TGTGCCAGCAGGTTGGGACGCTATGACACTGAAGCTTTCTTT
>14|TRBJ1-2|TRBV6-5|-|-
CASSYNIGSYGYTF
TGTGCCAGCAGTTACAATATCGGCTCGTATGGCTACACCTTC
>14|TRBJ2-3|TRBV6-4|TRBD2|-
CASRGGLAGDTQYF
TGTGCCAGCAGAGGGGGGCTAGCGGGGGATACGCAGTATTTT
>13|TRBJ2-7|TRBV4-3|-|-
CASSQARYYEQYF
TGCGCCAGCAGCCAAGCCAGATACTACGAGCAGTACTTC
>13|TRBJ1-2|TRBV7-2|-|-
CASSSGPNYGYTF
TGTGCCAGCAGCTCAGGGCCCAACTATGGCTACACCTTC
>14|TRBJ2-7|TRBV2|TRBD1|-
CASSRQGERWEQYF
TGTGCCAGCAGTAGACAGGGTGAAAGGTGGGAGCAGTACTTC
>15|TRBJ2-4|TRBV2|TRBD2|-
CASSVDRGGQNIQYF
TGTGCCAGCAGTGTGGATCGGGGGGGACAAAACATTCAGTACTTC
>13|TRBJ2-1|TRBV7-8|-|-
CASDPGVTNEQFF
TGTGCCAGCGACCCGGGGGTCACCAATGAGCAGTTCTTC
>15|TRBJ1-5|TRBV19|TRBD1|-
CASSDRQGLGQPQHF
TGTGCCAGTAGTGACCGACAGGGATTAGGTCAGCCCCAGCATTTT
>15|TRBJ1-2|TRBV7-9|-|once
CASTPPSGANYGYTF
TGTGCCAGCACTCCGCCAAGTGGGGCTAACTATGGCTACACCTTC
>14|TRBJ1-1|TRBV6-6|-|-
CASGQLAGVAEAFF
TGTGCCAGCGGACAACTCGCAGGGGTAGCTGAAGCTTTCTTT
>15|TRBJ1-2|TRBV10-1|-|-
CASSEVWGGDYGYTF
TGCGCCAGCAGTGAGGTATGGGGGGGGGACTATGGCTACACCTTC
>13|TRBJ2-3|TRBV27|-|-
CASSVWVTDTQYF
TGTGCCAGCAGTGTCTGGGTGACAGATACGCAGTATTTT
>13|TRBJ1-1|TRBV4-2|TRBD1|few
CASSLTGGTEAFF
TGTGCCAGCAGCCTAACAGGGGGCACTGAAGCTTTCTTT
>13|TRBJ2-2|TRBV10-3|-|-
CAISESNLGELFF
TGTGCCATCAGTGAGTCTAATTTAGGGGAGCTGTTTTTT
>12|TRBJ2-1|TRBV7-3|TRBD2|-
CASSFGGKAQFF
TGTGCCAGCAGCTTCGGGGGGAAGGCGCAGTTCTTC
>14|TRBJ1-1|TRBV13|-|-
CASSLPGGSTEAFF
TGTGCCAGCAGCCTCCCCGGGGGGAGCACTGAAGCTTTCTTT
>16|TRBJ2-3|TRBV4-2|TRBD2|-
CASSPRLAGWTEPQYF
TGTGCCAGCAGCCCCCGACTAGCGGGGTGGACCGAGCCGCAGTATTTT
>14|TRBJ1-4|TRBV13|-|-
CASSLRTENEKLFF
TGTGCCAGCAGCTTACGGACAGAGAATGAAAAACTGTTTTTT
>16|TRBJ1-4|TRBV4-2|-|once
CASSQVAGVTNEKLFF
TGTGCCAGCAGCCAAGTCGCAGGGGTCACTAATGAAAAACTGTTTTTT
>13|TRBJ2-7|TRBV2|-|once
CASSEARPYEQYF
TGTGCCAGCAGTGAGGCCCGTCCCTACGAGCAGTACTTC
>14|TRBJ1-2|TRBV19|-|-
CASSIRGRNYGYTF
TGTGCCAGTAGTATACGCGGCAGGAACTATGGCTACACCTTC
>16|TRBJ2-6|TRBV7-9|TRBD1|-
CASSGTGRSGANVLTF
TGTGCCAGCAGCGGGACAGGGAGGTCTGGGGCCAACGTCCTGACTTTC
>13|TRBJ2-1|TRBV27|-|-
CASSPPGPPTQFF
TGTGCCAGCAGTCCTCCAGGACCCCCCACCCAGTTCTTC
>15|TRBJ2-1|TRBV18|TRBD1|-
CASSPGDRGFDEQFF
TGTGCCAGCTCACCAGGGGACAGGGGCTTCGATGAGCAGTTCTTC
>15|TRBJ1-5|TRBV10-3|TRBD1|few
CATDAGGGGNQPQHF
TGTGCCACCGACGCCGGAGGGGGCGGCAATCAGCCCCAGCATTTT
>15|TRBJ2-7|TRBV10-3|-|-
CAISEESTFTYEQYF
TGTGCCATCAGTGAGGAGTCTACATTCACCTACGAGCAGTACTTC
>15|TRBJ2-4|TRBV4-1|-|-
CASSQINIAKNIQYF
TGCGCCAGCAGCCAGATAAACATAGCCAAAAACATTCAGTACTTC
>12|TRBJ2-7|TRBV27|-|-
CASRLGAYEQYF
TGTGCCAGCAGGCTAGGGGCCTACGAGCAGTACTTC
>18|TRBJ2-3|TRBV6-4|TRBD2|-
CASSDSIGSGGNTDTQYF
TGTGCCAGCAGTGACTCAATTGGAAGCGGGGGGAACACAGATACGCAGTATTTT
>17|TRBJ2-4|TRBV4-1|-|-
CASSQDGNTLAKNIQYF
TGCGCCAGCAGCCAAGATGGGAACACACTAGCCAAAAACATTCAGTACTTC
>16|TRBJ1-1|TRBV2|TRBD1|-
CASPPPPGQGNTEAFF
TGTGCCAGCCCGCCTCCTCCGGGACAGGGGAACACTGAAGCTTTCTTT
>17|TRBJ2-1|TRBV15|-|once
CATSREIGNPSYNEQFF
TGTGCCACCAGCAGAGAGATCGGGAACCCCTCCTACAATGAGCAGTTCTTC
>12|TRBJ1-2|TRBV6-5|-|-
CASSWRGNGYTF
TGTGCCAGCAGTTGGCGGGGAAATGGCTACACCTTC
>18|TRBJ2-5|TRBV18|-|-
CASSPPFLRGPTQETQYF
TGTGCCAGCTCACCACCCTTCCTGCGGGGCCCGACCCAAGAGACCCAGTACTTC
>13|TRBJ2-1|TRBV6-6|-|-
CASSLRGDNEQFF
TGTGCCAGCAGTTTGCGGGGCGACAATGAGCAGTTCTTC
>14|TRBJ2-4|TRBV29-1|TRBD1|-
CSVTPGQGKNIQYF
TGCAGCGTTACACCCGGACAGGGCAAAAACATTCAGTACTTC
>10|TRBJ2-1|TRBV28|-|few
CASRSNEQFF
TGTGCCAGCAGGAGCAATGAGCAGTTCTTC
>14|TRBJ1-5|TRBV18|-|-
CASSLQGWGQPQHF
TGTGCCAGCTCGCTGCAAGGGTGGGGTCAGCCCCAGCATTTT
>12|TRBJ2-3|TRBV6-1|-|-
CASSDVGDTQYF
TGTGCCAGCAGTGATGTTGGAGATACGCAGTATTTT